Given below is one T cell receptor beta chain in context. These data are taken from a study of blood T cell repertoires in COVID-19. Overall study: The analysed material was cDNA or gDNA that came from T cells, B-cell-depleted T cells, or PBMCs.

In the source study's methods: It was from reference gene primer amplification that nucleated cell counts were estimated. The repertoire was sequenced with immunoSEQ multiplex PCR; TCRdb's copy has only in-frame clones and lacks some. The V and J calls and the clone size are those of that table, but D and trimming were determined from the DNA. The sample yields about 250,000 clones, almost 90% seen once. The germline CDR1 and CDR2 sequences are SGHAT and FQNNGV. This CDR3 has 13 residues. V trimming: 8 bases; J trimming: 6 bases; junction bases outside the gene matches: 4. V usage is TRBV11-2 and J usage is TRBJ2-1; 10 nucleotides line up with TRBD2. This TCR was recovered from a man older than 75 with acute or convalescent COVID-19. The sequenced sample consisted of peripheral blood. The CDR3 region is CASGSGGPNEQFF. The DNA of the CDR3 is TGTGCCAGCGGTAGCGGGGGGCCCAATGAGCAGTTCTTC.